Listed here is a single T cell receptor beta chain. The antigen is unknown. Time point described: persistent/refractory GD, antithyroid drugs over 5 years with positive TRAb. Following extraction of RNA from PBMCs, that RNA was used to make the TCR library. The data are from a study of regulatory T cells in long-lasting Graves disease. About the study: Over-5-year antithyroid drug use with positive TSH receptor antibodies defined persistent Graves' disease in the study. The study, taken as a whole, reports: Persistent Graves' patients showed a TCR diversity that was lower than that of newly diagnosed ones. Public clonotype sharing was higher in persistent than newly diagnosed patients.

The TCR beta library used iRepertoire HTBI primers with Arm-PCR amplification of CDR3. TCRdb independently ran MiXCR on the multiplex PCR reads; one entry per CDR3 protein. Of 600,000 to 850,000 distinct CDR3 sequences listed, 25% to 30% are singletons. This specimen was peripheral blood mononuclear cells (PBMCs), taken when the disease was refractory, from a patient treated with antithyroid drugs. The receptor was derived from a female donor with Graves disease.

The CDR3 loop is CASSQDRSGGEQYF. CDR3 nucleotide sequence: TGCGCCAGCAGCCAAGATAGAAGCGGAGGGGAGCAGTACTTC. This rearrangement joins TRBV4-1 to TRBJ2-7; TRBD2 is a possible D gene (6 bases). CDR3 length: 14 residues. The V end was cut by 0 bases, the J end by 7 bases, with 13 bases between. CDR1 and CDR2 from the germline V gene are MGHRA and YSYEKL.